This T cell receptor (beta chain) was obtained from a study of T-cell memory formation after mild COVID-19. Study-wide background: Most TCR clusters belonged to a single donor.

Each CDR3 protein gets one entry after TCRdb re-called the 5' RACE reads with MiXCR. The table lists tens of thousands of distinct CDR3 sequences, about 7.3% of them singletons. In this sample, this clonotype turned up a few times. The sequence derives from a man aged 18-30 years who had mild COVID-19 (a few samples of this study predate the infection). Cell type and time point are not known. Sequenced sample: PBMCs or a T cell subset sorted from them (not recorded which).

The CDR3 nucleotides read TGTGCCAGCAGCCCCCTGACAGTCTCTAACTATGGCTACACCTTC. Translating it yields CASSPLTVSNYGYTF. The rearrangement joins TRBV5-6 to TRBJ1-2, with D possibly matching TRBD1 (5 bases). From germline, CDR1 is SGHDT and CDR2 YYEEEE. The CDR3 loop spans 15 amino acids. Trimming removed 4 bases from V and 0 bases from J, with 13 bases in between.